The clone carrying this T cell receptor (beta chain) was seen once. Looked up from germline, CDR1 is LNHDA and CDR2 is SQIVND (reference sequence). CDR3 length: 12 amino acids. The ends were cut back, 5 bases at V and 7 bases at J, with 11 bases in the middle. This record belongs to a study of blood T cell repertoires in COVID-19. In the authors' methods: Reference gene primer amplification gave estimated nucleated cell counts. Measured with immunoSEQ multiplex PCR; TCRdb has only the in-frame clones, and not every one. From that table come the V and J calls and clone size; the DNA was used to work out D and trimming. The table includes just over 250,000 clones, around 90% detected once. Those enrolled in Seattle joined during active infection and were followed longitudinally afterward.

The sequenced sample consisted of peripheral blood. This chain connects TRBV19 to TRBJ1-2, with D perhaps TRBD1 (6 bases). The receptor was derived from a woman between 70 and 85 years old with COVID-19, enrolled during active disease. DNA for the CDR3: TGTGCCAGTAGTCCAGGGGTCCGTGGCTACACCTTC. Amino acids: CASSPGVRGYTF.